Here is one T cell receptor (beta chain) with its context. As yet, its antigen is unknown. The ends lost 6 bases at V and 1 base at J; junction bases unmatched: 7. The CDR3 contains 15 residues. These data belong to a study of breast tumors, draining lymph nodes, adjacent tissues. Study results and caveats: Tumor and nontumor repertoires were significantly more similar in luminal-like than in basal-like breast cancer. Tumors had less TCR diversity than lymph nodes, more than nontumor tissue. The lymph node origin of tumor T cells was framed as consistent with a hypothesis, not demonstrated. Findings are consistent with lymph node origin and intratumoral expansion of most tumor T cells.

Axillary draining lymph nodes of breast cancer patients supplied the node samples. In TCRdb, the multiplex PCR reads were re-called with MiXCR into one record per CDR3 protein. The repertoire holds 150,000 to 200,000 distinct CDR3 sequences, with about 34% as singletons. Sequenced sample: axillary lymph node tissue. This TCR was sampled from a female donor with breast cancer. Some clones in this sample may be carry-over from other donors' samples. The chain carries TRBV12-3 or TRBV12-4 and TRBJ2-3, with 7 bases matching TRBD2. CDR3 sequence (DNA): TGTGCCAGCAGCTCTCTTGGGGGGGGCACAGATACGCAGTATTTT. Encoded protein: CASSSLGGGTDTQYF.